This TCR beta chain stems from a study of long-term antiretroviral therapy in people with HIV. Trimming removed 4 bases from V and 6 bases from J; junction bases left unmatched: 15. The germline CDR1 and CDR2 sequences are MDHEN and SYDVKM. This CDR3 contains 16 residues. Findings and caveats of the study: ART preceded a rise in diversity that nonetheless stayed lower than in transplant donor controls.

About this clone itself: Antigen specificity is unknown.

The assay, immunoSEQ v3.0, was run at survey level. Profiling relied on immunoSEQ multiplex PCR, and the TCRdb table lists in-frame clones only, not all of them. The data hold tens of thousands of clones, with around 90% observed a single time. Here the sequenced sample was unsorted PBMCs, taken 1.8 years after starting antiretroviral therapy. This TCR was sampled from a woman under 30 with HIV. The chain combines TRBV28 with TRBJ2-7, with 7 bases that match TRBD1. CDR3 amino acids: CASSSWDLRQGGEQYF. Here the CDR3 DNA reads TGTGCCAGCAGTTCCTGGGACCTCAGACAGGGTGGCGAGCAGTACTTC.